This TCR beta chain was recorded in a study of shared clonotypes between healthy human individuals (dated by TCRdb to the early 2020s). Describing the broader study: The cohort included three men and a couple of women between 18 and 49 years of age. For each donor, three plates each were used for CD4 naive and CD4 memory, two plates were used for CD8 naive, and one plate was used for CD8 memory. To estimate repertoire size and how much clonotypes are shared between individuals, the study performed deep sequencing of blood TCR repertoires from a few healthy adults. Libraries were prepared and TCR repertoires were sequenced by different laboratories using diverse techniques, in order to increase sequencing depth and limit assay-specific biases. Per donor, leukapheresis produced somewhere between about 0.94 and 10 billion PBMCs. Broad study findings and their caveats: Pairwise subsampling indicated that sequencing depth was expected to affect the degree of clonotype sharing among donors. Compared with non-shared clonotypes, the clonotypes found in all four sorted-subset donors had higher generation probabilities. The small number of donors limited the genetic and exposure-history diversity represented. Larger estimated clonotype richness was generally found for naive subsets than for memory subsets. Incomplete sequencing was indicated by rarefaction of sorted-subset datasets, despite the large sequencing depth. Sampling was restricted to blood, and TCR repertoires in tissues likely differ from the TCR repertoires found in blood. Sharing across four donors was observed for around 5% of naive CD4, about 3.2% of naive CD8, 2% to 2.5% of memory CD4, and roughly 0.43% of memory CD8 clonotypes.

Using the deep immunoSEQ assay, multiplex PCR amplified TCR CDR3 regions from genomic DNA. Genomic DNA extracted from each cell subset was distributed evenly over all wells of several immunoSEQ 96-well plates, and each plate served as one replicate. Each replicate PCR for sorted subsets received 150 to 250 ng genomic DNA, equal to around 32,000 T cell genomes. Purified libraries were measured with a Qubit 3.0 fluorometer, size-checked on a Bioanalyzer 2100, and measured again with the KAPA Library Quantification kit. Each immunoSEQ 96-well plate was sequenced on its own single-read 150-cycle Illumina NextSeq 550 flow cell. The study's own analysis went as follows. Because the immunoSEQ output included only junctional sequences and no quality scores, the filtering could not be the same as the filtering used for full-length reads. Sequences were annotated with PyIR, a Python wrapper for IgBLAST v1.9, using IMGT germline references to assign V/J genes and CDR3. Reads were filtered out if the reads had weak V/J assignments (E-value above 1e-6), no CDR3, stop codons, out-of-frame junctions, or ambiguous translated residues. V3J clonotypes were defined as sequences sharing an identical inferred V gene, J gene, and CDR3 amino acid sequence. The percentage overlap between two repertoires was calculated by dividing the number of shared unique clonotypes by the size of the smaller repertoire. Three approaches were used to assess repertoire richness: RTK rarefaction, the Chao1 estimator, and Recon v2.1 estimates of unobserved clonotypes. Generation probabilities for all TCRbeta clonotypes obtained by the gDNA method from a handful of donors were computed using OLGA. Imported from immuneACCESS, the table was reduced by TCRdb to in-frame sequences with V and J called. These copies leave out some clones; in studies compared against another copy, an unresolved V gene accounts for under half, and the cause of the remainder is not known. V and J calls and clone size are copied from that table; D and trimming were computed from the DNA. Counted in this sample were roughly 1.5 million clones; approximately 98% of them appeared once. The biggest ten clones account for roughly 0.42% of the sample.

CDR1 SGHRS and CDR2 YFSETQ are derived from the germline V gene. Including the terminal cysteine and phenylalanine, the CDR3 comprises 15 residues. Here the CDR3 DNA is all that survives: 45 bases in frame from base 1. V is shortened by 0 bases, J by 1 base, and the region joining them spans 7 bases. This clone has only a few counts. Its antigen remains undetermined. One base away there is no much larger clone; base qualities are not given. This CDR3 is also generated by other DNA sequences in the sample. Donors were healthy HIV-negative adults with no recently reported acute infections or vaccinations. Only Caucasian adults living in Nashville, Tennessee, USA were represented among the donors. Magnetic negative selection was used to enrich CD4+ T cells, after which naive cells were positively selected on CD45RA and the negative fraction became the memory subset. Blood was collected by leukapheresis, and PBMCs were isolated by Ficoll-Histopaque density gradient centrifugation and then cryopreserved in liquid nitrogen vapor phase. Purity and quantity of every magnetically sorted T cell population were checked by analytical flow cytometry. Each sorted fraction had its genomic DNA isolated and then quantified by UV absorbance on a Nanodrop 2000c.

This clonotype was obtained from a man younger than 40 in good health. Sequencing was carried out using naive CD4+ T cells sorted from blood. This specimen's cell subset or site label, per the study, means: CD45RA+ positively selected. Recombination connected TRBV5-1 to TRBJ2-2, with an unclear D gene assignment. The nucleotide sequence reads as follows: TGCGCCAGCAGCTTGGAGTCAGGGAACACCGGGGAGCTGTTTTTT. Its coded protein is CASSLESGNTGELFF. Outside the CDR3, residues come from the reference TRBV5-1 and TRBJ2-2 proteins, so the full variable domain is: KAGVTQTPRYLIKTRGQQVTLSCSPISGHRSVSWYQQTPGQGLQFLFEYFSETQRNKGNFPGRFSGRQFSNSRSEMNVSTLELGDSALYLCASSLESGNTGELFFGEGSRLTVL.